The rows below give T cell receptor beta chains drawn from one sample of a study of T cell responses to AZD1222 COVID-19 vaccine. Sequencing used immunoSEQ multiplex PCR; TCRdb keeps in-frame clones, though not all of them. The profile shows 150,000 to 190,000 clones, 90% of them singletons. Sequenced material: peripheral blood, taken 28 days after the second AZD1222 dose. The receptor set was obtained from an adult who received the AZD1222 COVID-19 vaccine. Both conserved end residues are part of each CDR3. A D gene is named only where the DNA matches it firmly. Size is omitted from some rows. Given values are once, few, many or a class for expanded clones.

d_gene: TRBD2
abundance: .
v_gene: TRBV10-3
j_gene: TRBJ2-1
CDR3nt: TGTGCCATCAGTGGACTAGCGGGAGTGGATGAGCAGTTCTTC
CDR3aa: CAISGLAGVDEQFF

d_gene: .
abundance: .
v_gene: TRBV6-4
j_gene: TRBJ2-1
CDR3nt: TGTGCCAGCAGTTACGAACTAGCCGATGAGCAGTTCTTC
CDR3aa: CASSYELADEQFF

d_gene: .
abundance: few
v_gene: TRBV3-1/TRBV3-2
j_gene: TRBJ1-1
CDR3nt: TGTGCCAGCAGCCGCCAGGACACCCTGAACACTGAAGCTTTCTTT
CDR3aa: CASSRQDTLNTEAFF

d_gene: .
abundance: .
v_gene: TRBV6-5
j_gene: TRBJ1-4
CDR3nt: TGTGCCAGCAGGTTCACAGGCGGTGAAAAACTGTTTTTT
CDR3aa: CASRFTGGEKLFF

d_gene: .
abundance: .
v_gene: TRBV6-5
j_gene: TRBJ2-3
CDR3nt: TGTGCCAGCAGTAGGGACGTTCGCGCGCAGTATTTT
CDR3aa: CASSRDVRAQYF

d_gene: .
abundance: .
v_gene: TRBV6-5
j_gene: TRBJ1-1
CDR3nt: TGTGCCAGCAGCTCTCTGGGGGCCCACACTGAAGCTTTCTTT
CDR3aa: CASSSLGAHTEAFF

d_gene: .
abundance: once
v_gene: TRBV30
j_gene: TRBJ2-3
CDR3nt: TGTGCCTGGAGTGTACCAGGTGGCACAGATACGCAGTATTTT
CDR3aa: CAWSVPGGTDTQYF

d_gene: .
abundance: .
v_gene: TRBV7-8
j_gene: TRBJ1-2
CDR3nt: TGTGCCAGCAGCTTAGTGGCCAAACCTAACTATGGCTACACCTTC
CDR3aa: CASSLVAKPNYGYTF

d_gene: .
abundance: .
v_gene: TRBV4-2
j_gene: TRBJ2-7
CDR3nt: TGTGCCAGCAGCCAAGGGGCAGGGCCTACCTACGAGCAGTACTTC
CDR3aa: CASSQGAGPTYEQYF

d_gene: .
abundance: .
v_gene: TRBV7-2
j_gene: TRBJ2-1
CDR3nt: TGTGCCAGCAGCTTCTGGGGCTTATACAATGAGCAGTTCTTC
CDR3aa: CASSFWGLYNEQFF

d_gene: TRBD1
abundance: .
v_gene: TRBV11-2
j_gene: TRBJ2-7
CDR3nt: TGTGCCAGCAGCTTAGTCAACTGGGGGGGACAGGGGGTATACGAGCAGTACTTC
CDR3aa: CASSLVNWGGQGVYEQYF

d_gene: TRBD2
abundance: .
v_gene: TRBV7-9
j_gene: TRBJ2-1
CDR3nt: TGTGCCAGCAGCTTTATCCCAGCGGGAGGCCATGAGCAGTTCTTC
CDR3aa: CASSFIPAGGHEQFF

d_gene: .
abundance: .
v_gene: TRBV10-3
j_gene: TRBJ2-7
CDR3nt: TGTGCCATCAGTGACCGTCGGCCACCCAATTACGAGCAGTACTTC
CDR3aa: CAISDRRPPNYEQYF

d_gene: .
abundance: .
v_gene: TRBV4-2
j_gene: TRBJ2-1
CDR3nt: TGTGCCAGCAGCCAAGTGGCGTCTAACCCTATGAATGAGCAGTTCTTC
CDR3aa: CASSQVASNPMNEQFF

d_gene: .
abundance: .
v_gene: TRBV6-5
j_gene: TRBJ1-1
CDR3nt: TGTGCCAGCAGTTACGGTCAATTGAACACTGAAGCTTTCTTT
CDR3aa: CASSYGQLNTEAFF

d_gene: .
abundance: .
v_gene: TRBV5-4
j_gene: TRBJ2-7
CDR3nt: TGTGCCAGCAGCTTGCCTTATGGGGGAGGCTTTAACAACGAGCAGTACTTC
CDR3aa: CASSLPYGGGFNNEQYF

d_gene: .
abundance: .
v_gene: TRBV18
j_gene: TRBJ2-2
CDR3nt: TGTGCCAGCTCACCACAGGGAACCGGGGAGCTGTTTTTT
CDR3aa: CASSPQGTGELFF

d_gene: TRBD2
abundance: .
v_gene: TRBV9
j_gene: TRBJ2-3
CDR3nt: TGTGCCAGCAGCAAAAGGCTAGCGGTAAGCACAGATACGCAGTATTTT
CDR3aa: CASSKRLAVSTDTQYF

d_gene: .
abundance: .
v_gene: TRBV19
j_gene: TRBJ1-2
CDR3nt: TGTGCCAGTATTGGACAGCTATATGGCTACACCTTC
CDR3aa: CASIGQLYGYTF

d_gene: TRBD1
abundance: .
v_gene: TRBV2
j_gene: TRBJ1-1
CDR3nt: TGTGCCAGCAGGACTCGACAGGGGTTGGGACCCCCTAACACTGAAGCTTTCTTT
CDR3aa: CASRTRQGLGPPNTEAFF

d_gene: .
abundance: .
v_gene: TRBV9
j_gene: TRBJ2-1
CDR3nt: TGTGCCAGCAGCCCGAGATACCGCGGGGATGAGCAGTTCTTC
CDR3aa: CASSPRYRGDEQFF

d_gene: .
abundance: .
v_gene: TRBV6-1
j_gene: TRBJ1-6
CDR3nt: TGTGCCAGCAGTGAGGTACTTCCCCTCCACTTT
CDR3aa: CASSEVLPLHF

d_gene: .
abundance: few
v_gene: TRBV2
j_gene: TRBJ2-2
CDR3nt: TGTGCCAGCGTTGACCCTACTACGAACACCGGGGAGCTGTTTTTT
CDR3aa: CASVDPTTNTGELFF

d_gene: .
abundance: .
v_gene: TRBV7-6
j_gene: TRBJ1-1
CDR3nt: TGTGCCAGCAGCTTAGGAGCAGTAATGAACACTGAAGCTTTCTTT
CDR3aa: CASSLGAVMNTEAFF

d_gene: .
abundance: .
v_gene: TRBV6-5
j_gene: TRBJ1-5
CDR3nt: TGTGCCAGCAGCGACCCCGGGCTTCCCCAGCATTTT
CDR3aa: CASSDPGLPQHF